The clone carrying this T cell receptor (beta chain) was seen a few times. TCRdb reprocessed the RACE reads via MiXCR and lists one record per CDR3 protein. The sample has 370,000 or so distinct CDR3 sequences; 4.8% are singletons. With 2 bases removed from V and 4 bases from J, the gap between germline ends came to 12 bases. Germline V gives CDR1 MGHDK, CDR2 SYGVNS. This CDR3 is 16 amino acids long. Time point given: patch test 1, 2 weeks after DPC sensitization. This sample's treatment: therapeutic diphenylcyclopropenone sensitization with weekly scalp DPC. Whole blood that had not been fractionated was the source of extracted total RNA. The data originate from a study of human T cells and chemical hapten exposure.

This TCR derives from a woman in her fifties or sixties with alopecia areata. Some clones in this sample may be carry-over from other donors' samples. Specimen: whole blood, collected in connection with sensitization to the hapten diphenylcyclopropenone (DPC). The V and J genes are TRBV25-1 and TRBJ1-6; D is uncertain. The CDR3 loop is CASSEGLGRYNSPLHF. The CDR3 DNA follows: TGTGCCAGCAGTGAAGGTCTAGGGAGGTATAATTCACCCCTCCACTTT.